This T cell receptor (beta chain) was identified in a study of vaccination effects on CD4 cells after COVID-19. In this sample, this clone turned up a few times. Its target is not known. The table came from immunoSEQ multiplex PCR; TCRdb's copy has only in-frame clones and leaves some out. The sample carries around 79,000 clones, around 78% recorded once. The study, taken as a whole, reports: Healthy vaccinees had only 1 of 255 vaccine-induced clones cross-react with common cold coronaviruses. Clones induced by infection and by vaccine showed marked clonal contraction late after vaccination.

The CDR3 consists of 11 residues. The V end lost 3 bases, the J end lost 8 bases, and 10 bases lay between the germline ends. Germline values: CDR1 GTSNPN, CDR2 SVGIG (reference sequence). ViraFEST expansion of antigen-specific CD4+ T cells with viral peptide pools preceded sequencing. Cells that had been cultured for roughly ten days were the source of isolated CD4+ T cells. Previously uninfected by SARS-CoV-2, the vaccine recipients also showed negative nucleocapsid antibodies. The clonotype was recovered from a human donor who received a COVID-19 vaccine. V is TRBV30 and J is TRBJ1-1; perhaps TRBD1 as D (6 bases). The specimen was CD4+ T cells from PBMCs cultured with SARS-CoV-2 spike peptides, collected before COVID-19 vaccination. CDR3 loop: CAWRGRGEAFF. The CDR3 region has the DNA TGTGCCTGGAGGGGGAGGGGGGAAGCTTTCTTT.